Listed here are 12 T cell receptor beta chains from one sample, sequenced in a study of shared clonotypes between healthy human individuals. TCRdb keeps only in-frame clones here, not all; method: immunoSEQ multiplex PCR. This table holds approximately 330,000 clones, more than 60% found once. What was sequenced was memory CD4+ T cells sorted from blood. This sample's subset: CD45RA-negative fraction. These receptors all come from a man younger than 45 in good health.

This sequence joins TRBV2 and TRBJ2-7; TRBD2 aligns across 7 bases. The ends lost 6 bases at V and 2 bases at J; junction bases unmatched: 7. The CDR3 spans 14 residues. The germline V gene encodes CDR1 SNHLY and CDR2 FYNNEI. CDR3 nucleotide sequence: TGTGCCAGCAGCTCCGCGGGGGTAACCTACGAGCAGTACTTC. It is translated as CASSSAGVTYEQYF.

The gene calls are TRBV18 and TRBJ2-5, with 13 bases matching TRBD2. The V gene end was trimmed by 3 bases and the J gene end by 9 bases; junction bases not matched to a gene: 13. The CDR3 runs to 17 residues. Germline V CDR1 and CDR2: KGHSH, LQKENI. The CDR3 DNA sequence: TGTGCCAGCTCACCCACAGGACCCGGGACTAGCGGGATGGCCCAGTACTTC. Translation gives CASSPTGPGTSGMAQYF.

The chain's CDR3 is CASSPLGDYGYTF. Here the CDR3 DNA reads TGCGCCAGCAGCCCCCTCGGTGACTATGGCTACACCTTC. This chain joins TRBV4-3 and TRBJ1-2; D ambiguous. CDR3 length: 13 amino acids. V lost 4 bases and J 3 bases, leaving 9 bases between the germline ends. Per the germline V gene, CDR1 is LGHNA and CDR2 is YSLEER.

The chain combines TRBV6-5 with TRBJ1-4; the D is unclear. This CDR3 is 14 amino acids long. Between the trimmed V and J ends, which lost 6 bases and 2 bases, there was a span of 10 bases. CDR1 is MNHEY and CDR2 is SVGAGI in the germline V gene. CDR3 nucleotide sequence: TGTGCCAGCAGAGCGGGAACTACTAATGAAAAACTGTTTTTT. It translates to CASRAGTTNEKLFF.

The CDR3 spells CASRPGQGGWTEAFF. The CDR3 region has the DNA TGTGCCAGCAGGCCGGGACAGGGGGGGTGGACTGAAGCTTTCTTT. The V and J genes are TRBV6-6 and TRBJ1-1; 11 bases fit TRBD1. The CDR3 sequence is 15 residues long. Looked up from germline, CDR1 is MNHNY and CDR2 is SVGAGI (reference sequence). Germline trimming cut 6 bases from V and 5 bases from J; bases unmatched to any gene: 8.

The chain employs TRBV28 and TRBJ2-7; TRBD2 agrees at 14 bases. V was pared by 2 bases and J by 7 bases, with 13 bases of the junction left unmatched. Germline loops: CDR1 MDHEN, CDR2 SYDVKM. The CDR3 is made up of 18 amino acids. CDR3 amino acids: CASSLTSGTSGRLWEQYF. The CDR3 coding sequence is TGTGCCAGCAGTTTAACATCCGGGACTAGCGGGAGACTTTGGGAGCAGTACTTC.

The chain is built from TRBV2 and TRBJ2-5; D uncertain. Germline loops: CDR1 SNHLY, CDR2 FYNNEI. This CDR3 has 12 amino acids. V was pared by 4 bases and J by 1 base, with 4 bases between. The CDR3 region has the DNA TGTGCCAGCAGTGCTTTCCAAGAGACCCAGTACTTC. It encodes CASSAFQETQYF.

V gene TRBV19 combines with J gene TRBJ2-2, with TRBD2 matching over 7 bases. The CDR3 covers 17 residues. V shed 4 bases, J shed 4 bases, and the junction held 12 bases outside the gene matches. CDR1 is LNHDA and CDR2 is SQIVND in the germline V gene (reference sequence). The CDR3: CASSNHYKAGVTGELFF. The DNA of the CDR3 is TGTGCCAGTAGTAATCATTATAAGGCGGGAGTCACCGGGGAGCTGTTTTTT.

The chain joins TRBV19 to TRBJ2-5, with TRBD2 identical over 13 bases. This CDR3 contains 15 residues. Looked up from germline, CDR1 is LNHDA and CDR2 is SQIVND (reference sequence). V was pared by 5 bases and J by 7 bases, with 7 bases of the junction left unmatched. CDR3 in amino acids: CASSSLTSGRWTQYF. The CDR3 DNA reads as TGTGCCAGTAGTTCTCTGACTAGCGGGAGGTGGACCCAGTACTTC.

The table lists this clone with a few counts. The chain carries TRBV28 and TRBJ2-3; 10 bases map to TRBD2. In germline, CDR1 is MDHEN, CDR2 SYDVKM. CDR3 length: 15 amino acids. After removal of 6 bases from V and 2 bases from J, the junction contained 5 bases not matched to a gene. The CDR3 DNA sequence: TGTGCCAGCAGCCCTAGCGGGGGATTCACAGATACGCAGTATTTT. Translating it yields CASSPSGGFTDTQYF. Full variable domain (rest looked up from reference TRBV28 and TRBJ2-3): DVKVTQSSRYLVKRTGEKVFLECVQDMDHENMFWYRQDPGLGLRLIYFSYDVKMKEKGDIPEGYSVSREKKERFSLILESASTNQTSMYLCASSPSGGFTDTQYFGPGTRLTVL.

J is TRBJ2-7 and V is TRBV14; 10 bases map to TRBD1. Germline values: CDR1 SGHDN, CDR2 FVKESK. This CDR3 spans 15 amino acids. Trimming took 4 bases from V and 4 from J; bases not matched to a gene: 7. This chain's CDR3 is CASSPRQGAGYEQYF. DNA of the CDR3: TGTGCCAGCAGCCCCCGACAGGGGGCCGGGTACGAGCAGTACTTC.

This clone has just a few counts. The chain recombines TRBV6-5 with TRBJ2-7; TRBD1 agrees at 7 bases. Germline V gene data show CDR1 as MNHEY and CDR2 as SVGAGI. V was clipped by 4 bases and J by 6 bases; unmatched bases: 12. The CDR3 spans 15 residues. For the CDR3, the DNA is TGTGCCAGCAGTTTCGGAATACAGGGGAGAATCGAGCAGTACTTC. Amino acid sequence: CASSFGIQGRIEQYF.